This T cell receptor beta chain appears in the sequencing data of a study of blood T cells in healthy people across ages. Study-level points and caveats: Using unsorted PBMCs precluded a conclusive naive versus antigen-experienced comparison. Age brought a roughly linear fall in TCR beta diversity measured per million T cells.

Regarding this clonotype: As yet, its antigen is unknown.

Germline CDR1 DFQATT, CDR2 SNEGSKA (reference sequence). CDR3 length equals 14 residues. Trimming removed 0 bases from V and 5 bases from J, with 11 bases in between. Through a sample-barcoded 5' primer and a J-beta primer mix, a second PCR was run for about 7 to 12 cycles. TCRdb reanalysed the 5' RACE reads using MiXCR and keeps one entry per CDR3 protein. The data show around 800,000 distinct CDR3 sequences, about half seen once. The TCR was taken from a man older than 75 in good health. Sequenced: blood. V and J are TRBV20-1 and TRBJ2-1; no reliable D call. CDR3 region: CSARDPRLHNEQFF. CDR3 coding DNA: TGCAGTGCTAGAGATCCGCGGCTACACAATGAGCAGTTCTTC.